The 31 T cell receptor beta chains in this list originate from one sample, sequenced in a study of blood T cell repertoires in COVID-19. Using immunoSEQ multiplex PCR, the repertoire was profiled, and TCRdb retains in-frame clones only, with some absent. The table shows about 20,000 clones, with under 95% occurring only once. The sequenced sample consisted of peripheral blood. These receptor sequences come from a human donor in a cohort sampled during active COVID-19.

The CDR3: CATAKTLTAGSSEQFF. CDR3 coding DNA: TGTGCCACCGCGAAGACTCTTACAGCGGGAAGTAGTGAGCAGTTCTTC. This chain uses TRBV14 with TRBJ2-1; 7 bases agree with TRBD2. The junction had 21 bases not matched to a gene; V was cut back by 10 bases and J by 9 bases. CDR3 size: 16 residues. The germline V gene has CDR1 SGHDN and CDR2 FVKESK.

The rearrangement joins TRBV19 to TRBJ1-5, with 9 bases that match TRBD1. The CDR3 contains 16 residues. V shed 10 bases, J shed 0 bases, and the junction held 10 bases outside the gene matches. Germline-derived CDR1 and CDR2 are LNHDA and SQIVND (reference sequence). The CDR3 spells CAIGQGRLYSNQPQHF. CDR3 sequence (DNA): TGTGCCATCGGACAGGGGCGTCTTTATAGCAATCAGCCCCAGCATTTT. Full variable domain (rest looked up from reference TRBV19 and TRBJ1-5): DGGITQSPKYLFRKEGQNVTLSCEQNLNHDAMYWYRQDPGQGLRLIYYSQIVNDFQKGDIAEGYSVSREKKESFPLTVTSAQKNPTAFYLCAIGQGRLYSNQPQHFGDGTRLSIL.

CDR3 nucleotides: TGTGCCAGCAGTTTTCGGGGGCTAGCGGGAGGGCGCAATGAGCAGTTCTTC. Translation: CASSFRGLAGGRNEQFF. V usage is TRBV27 and J usage is TRBJ2-1; TRBD2 matches 12 bases. Germline V gene sequence: CDR1 MNHEY, CDR2 SMNVEV (reference sequence). The CDR3 extends over 17 amino acids. The V and J ends lost 3 bases and 6 bases, in that order; junction bases with no gene match: 9.

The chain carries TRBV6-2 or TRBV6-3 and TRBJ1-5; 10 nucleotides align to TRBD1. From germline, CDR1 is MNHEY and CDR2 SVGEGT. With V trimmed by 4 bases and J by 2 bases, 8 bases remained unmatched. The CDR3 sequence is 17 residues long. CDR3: CASSWMTGGNGNQPQHF. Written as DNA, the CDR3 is TGTGCCAGCAGTTGGATGACAGGGGGCAATGGCAATCAGCCCCAGCATTTT.

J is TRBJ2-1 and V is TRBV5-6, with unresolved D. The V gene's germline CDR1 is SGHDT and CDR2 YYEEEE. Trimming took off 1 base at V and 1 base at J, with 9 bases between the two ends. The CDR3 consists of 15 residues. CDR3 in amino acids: CASSLNPVSYNEQFF. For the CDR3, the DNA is TGTGCCAGCAGCTTGAACCCAGTGTCCTACAATGAGCAGTTCTTC.

CDR3 sequence: CASSLVGGQFAGELFF. DNA of the CDR3: TGTGCCAGCAGCTTGGTAGGGGGACAGTTCGCCGGGGAGCTGTTTTTT. The V and J genes are TRBV5-6 and TRBJ2-2; 7 positions agree with TRBD1. This CDR3 has 16 residues. Germline values: CDR1 SGHDT, CDR2 YYEEEE. J lost 6 bases, V lost 0 bases, and 8 bases had no gene match. The full variable domain, rest sourced from reference TRBV5-6 and TRBJ2-2, is DAGVTQSPTHLIKTRGQQVTLRCSPKSGHDTVSWYQQALGQGPQFIFQYYEEEERQRGNFPDRFSGHQFPNYSSELNVNALLLGDSALYLCASSLVGGQFAGELFFGEGSRLTVL.

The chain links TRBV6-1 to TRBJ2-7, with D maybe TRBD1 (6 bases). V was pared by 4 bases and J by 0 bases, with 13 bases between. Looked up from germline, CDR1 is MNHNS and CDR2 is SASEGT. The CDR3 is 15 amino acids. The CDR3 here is CASSGAGVSSYEQYF. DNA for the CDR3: TGTGCCAGCAGTGGAGCAGGGGTTAGCTCCTACGAGCAGTACTTC.

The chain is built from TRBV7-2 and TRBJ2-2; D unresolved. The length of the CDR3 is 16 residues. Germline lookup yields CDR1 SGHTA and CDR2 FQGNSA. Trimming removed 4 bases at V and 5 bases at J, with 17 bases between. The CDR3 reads CASSSHYQIGTGELFF. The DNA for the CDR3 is TGTGCCAGCAGCTCACACTACCAGATCGGTACCGGGGAGCTGTTTTTT.

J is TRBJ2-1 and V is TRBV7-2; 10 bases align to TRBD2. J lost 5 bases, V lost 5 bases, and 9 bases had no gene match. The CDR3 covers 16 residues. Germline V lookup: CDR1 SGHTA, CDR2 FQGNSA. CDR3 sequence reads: CASSPSTSGPDNEQFF. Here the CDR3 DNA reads TGTGCCAGCAGCCCCTCGACTAGCGGGCCGGACAATGAGCAGTTCTTC.

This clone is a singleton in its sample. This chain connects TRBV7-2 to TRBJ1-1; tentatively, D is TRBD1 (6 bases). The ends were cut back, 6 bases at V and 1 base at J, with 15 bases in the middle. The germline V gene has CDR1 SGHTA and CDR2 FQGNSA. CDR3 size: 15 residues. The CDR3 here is CASRQTGFANTEAFF. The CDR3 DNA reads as TGTGCCAGCAGGCAGACAGGTTTCGCGAACACTGAAGCTTTCTTT.

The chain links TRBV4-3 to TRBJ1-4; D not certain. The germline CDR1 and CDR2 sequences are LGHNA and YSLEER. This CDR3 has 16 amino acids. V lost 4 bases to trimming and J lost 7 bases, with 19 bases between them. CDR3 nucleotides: TGCGCCAGCAGCCTAGATCCGGGTCTCAAAATTGAAAAACTGTTTTTT. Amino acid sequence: CASSLDPGLKIEKLFF.

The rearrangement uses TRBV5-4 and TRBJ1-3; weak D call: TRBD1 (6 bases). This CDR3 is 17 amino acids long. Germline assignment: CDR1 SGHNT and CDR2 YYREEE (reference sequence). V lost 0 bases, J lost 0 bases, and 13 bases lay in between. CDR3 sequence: CASSLAGGIYSGNTIYF. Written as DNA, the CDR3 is TGTGCCAGCAGCTTGGCTGGGGGCATATACTCTGGAAACACCATATATTTT. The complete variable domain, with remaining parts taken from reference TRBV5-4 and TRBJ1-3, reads ETGVTQSPTHLIKTRGQQVTLRCSSQSGHNTVSWYQQALGQGPQFIFQYYREEENGRGNFPPRFSGLQFPNYSSELNVNALELDDSALYLCASSLAGGIYSGNTIYFGEGSWLTVV.

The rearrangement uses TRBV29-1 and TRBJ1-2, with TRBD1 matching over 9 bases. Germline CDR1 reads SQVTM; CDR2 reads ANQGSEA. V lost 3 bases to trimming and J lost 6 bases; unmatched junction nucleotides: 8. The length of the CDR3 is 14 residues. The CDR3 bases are TGCAGCGTTGAGGGGACAGGGATATTTCATGGCTACACCTTC. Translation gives CSVEGTGIFHGYTF.

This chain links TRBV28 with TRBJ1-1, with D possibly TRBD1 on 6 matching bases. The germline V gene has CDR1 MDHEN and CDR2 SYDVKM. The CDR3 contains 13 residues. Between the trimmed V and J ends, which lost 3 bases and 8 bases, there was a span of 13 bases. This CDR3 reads CASSLTPGVEAFF. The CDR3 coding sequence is TGTGCCAGCAGTTTGACCCCAGGGGTCGAAGCTTTCTTT.

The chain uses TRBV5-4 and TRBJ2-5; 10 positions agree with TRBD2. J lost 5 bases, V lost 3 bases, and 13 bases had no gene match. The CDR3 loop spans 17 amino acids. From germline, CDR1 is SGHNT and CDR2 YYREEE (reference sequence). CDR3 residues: CASSSGGSGGAGETQYF. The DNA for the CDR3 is TGTGCCAGCAGCTCTGGTGGGAGCGGGGGGGCCGGGGAGACCCAGTACTTC.

CDR3 coding DNA: TGTGCCAGCAGCTCCTCCGAACCTACTAGCACAGATACGCAGTATTTT. It is translated as CASSSSEPTSTDTQYF. The genes are TRBV7-8 and TRBJ2-3; unclear D gene. Germline assignment: CDR1 SGHVS and CDR2 FQNEAQ. V was pared by 4 bases and J by 0 bases, with 14 bases between. This CDR3 has 16 amino acids.

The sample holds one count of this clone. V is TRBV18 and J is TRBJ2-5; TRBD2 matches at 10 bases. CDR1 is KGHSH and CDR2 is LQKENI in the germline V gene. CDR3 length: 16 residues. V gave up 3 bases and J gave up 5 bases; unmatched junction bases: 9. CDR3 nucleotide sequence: TGTGCCAGCTCACCCGACCAACTAGCGGGGAGGGAGACCCAGTACTTC. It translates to CASSPDQLAGRETQYF.

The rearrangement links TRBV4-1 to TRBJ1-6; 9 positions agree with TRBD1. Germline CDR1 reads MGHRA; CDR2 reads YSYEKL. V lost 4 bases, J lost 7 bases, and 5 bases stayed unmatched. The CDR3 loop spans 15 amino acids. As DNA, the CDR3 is TGCGCCAGCAGCCCTTATGGACAGGGGAATTCACCCCTCCACTTT. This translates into CASSPYGQGNSPLHF.

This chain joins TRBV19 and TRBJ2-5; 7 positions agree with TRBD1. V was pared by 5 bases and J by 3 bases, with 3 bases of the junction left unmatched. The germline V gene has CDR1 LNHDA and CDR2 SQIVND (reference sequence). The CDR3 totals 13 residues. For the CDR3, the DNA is TGTGCCAGTAGTGACAGGGAAAAAGAGACCCAGTACTTC. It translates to CASSDREKETQYF.

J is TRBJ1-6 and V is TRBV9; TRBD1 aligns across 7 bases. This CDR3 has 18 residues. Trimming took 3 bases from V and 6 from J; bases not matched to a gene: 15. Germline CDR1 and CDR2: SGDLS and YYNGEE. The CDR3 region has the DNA TGTGCCAGCAGCGCCTTAAGATTAAGGACAGGACGTAATTCACCCCTCCACTTT. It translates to CASSALRLRTGRNSPLHF.

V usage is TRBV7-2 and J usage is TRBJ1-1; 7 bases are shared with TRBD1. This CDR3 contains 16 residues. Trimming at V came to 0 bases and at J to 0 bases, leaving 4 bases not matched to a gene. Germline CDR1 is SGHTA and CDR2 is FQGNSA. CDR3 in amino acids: CASSLAGTALNTEAFF. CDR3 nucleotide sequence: TGTGCCAGCAGCTTAGCCGGGACAGCATTGAACACTGAAGCTTTCTTT. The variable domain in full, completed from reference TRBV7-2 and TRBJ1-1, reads GAGVSQSPSNKVTEKGKDVELRCDPISGHTALYWYRQSLGQGLEFLIYFQGNSAPDKSGLPSDRFSAERTGGSVSTLTIQRTQQEDSAVYLCASSLAGTALNTEAFFGQGTRLTVV.

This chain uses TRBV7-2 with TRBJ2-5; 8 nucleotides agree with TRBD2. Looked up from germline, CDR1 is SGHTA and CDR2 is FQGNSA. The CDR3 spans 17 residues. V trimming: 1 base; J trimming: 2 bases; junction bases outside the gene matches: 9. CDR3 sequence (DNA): TGTGCCAGCAGCTTAGAGCTTGCCCGGGGGGGACAAGAGACCCAGTACTTC. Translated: CASSLELARGGQETQYF. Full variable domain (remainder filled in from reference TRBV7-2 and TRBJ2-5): GAGVSQSPSNKVTEKGKDVELRCDPISGHTALYWYRQSLGQGLEFLIYFQGNSAPDKSGLPSDRFSAERTGGSVSTLTIQRTQQEDSAVYLCASSLELARGGQETQYFGPGTRLLVL.

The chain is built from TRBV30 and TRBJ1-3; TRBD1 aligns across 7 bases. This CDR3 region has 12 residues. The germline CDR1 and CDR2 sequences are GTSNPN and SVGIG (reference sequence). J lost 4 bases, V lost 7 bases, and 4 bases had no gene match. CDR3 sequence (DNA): TGTGCCTTACAGGGGTTCGGAAACACCATATATTTT. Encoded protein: CALQGFGNTIYF.

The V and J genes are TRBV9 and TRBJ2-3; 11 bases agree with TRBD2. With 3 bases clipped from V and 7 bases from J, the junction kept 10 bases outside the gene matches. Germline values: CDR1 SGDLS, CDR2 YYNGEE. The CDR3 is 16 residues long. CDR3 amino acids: CASSEAPGLAVNTQYF. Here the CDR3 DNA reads TGTGCCAGCAGCGAGGCCCCGGGACTAGCGGTAAATACGCAGTATTTT.

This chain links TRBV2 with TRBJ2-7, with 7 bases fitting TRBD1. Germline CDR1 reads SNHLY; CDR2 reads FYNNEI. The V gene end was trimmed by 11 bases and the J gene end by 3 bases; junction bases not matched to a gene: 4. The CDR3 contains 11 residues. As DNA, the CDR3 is TGTGCCGGGGGACAGCTCTACGAGCAGTACTTC. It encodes CAGGQLYEQYF.

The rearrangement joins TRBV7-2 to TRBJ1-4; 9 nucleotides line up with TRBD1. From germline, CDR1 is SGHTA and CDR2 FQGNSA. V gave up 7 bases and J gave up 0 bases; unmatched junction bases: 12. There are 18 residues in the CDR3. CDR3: CASNPGQGRGTTNEKLFF. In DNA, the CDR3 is TGTGCCAGCAACCCGGGACAGGGAAGGGGGACAACTAATGAAAAACTGTTTTTT.

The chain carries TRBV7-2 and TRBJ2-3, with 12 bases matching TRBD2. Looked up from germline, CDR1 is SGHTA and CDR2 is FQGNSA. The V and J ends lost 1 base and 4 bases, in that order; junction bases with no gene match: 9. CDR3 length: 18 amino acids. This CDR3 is CASSLEASGGAASDTQYF. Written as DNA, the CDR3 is TGTGCCAGCAGCTTAGAGGCTAGCGGGGGGGCCGCATCAGATACGCAGTATTTT.

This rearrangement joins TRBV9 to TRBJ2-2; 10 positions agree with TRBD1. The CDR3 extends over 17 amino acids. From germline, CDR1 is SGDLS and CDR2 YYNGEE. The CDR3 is CAFYPGQGITHTGELFF. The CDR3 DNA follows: TGTGCATTTTATCCGGGACAGGGGATCACGCACACCGGGGAGCTGTTTTTT.

The CDR3, as DNA: TGCGCCAGCAGCCCGCTAGGCACTAATGAAAAACTGTTTTTT. Its protein product is CASSPLGTNEKLFF. The chain combines TRBV5-1 with TRBJ1-4, with D uncertain. Deletions cut 4 bases from V and 2 bases from J, with 9 bases between. CDR3 length equals 14 residues. Germline loops: CDR1 SGHRS, CDR2 YFSETQ. Combining the CDR3 with reference TRBV5-1 and TRBJ1-4 gives the whole variable domain KAGVTQTPRYLIKTRGQQVTLSCSPISGHRSVSWYQQTPGQGLQFLFEYFSETQRNKGNFPGRFSGRQFSNSRSEMNVSTLELGDSALYLCASSPLGTNEKLFFGSGTQLSVL.

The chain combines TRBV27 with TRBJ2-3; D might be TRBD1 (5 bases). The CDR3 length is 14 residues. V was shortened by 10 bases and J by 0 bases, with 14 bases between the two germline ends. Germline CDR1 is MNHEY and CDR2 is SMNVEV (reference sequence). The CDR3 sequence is CATLWGDSTDTQYF. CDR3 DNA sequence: TGTGCCACCCTCTGGGGCGATAGCACAGATACGCAGTATTTT.

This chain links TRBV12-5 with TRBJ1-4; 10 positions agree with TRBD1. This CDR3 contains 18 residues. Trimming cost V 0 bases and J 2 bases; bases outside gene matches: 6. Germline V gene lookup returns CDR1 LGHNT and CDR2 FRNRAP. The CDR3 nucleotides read TGTGCTAGTGGTTTGGTACGGACAGGGGGTTTCACTAATGAAAAACTGTTTTTT. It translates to CASGLVRTGGFTNEKLFF.